This T cell receptor (beta chain) is from a study of blood T cells in healthy people across ages. Whole-study results and caveats: Older individuals had lower TCR beta diversity per million T cells (the decline was roughly linear). The study could not conclusively compare naive and antigen-experienced cells, given its unsorted PBMCs.

Primers used in a second PCR of about 7 to 12 cycles were a sample-barcoded 5' primer and a J-beta primer mix. Each cDNA was tagged by a template-switch adaptor containing 12 random nucleotides. TCRdb used MiXCR to reprocess the 5' RACE reads, holding one entry per CDR3 protein. The sample includes approximately 600,000 distinct CDR3 sequences, 58% seen only once; the top ten take around 37%. V lost 6 bases and J lost 8, with 13 bases in between. Per the germline V gene, CDR1 is ENHRY and CDR2 is SYGVKD. This CDR3 region has 13 residues. As to this clonotype: Its target is unknown.

PBMCs, at least 6 million per sample, were isolated. Input material: blood. This sequence joins TRBV10-3 and TRBJ2-2, with D maybe TRBD2 (5 bases). The clonotype originates from a man aged 55 to 70 in good health. The CDR3: CAISELGRGELFF. DNA of the CDR3: TGTGCCATCAGCGAGCTGGGGAGAGGGGAGCTGTTTTTT.